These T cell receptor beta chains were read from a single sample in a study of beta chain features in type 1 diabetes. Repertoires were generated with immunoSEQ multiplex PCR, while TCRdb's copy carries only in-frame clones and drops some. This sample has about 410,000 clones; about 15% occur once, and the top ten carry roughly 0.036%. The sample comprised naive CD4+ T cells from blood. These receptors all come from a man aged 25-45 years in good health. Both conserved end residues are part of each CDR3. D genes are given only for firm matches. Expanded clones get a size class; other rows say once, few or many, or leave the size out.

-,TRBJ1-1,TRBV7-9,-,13,CASSFEGNTEAFF,TGTGCCAGCAGCTTCGAGGGGAACACTGAAGCTTTCTTT
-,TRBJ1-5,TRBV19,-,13,CASSGTVRWPQHF,TGTGCCAGTAGTGGTACAGTGAGGTGGCCCCAGCATTTT
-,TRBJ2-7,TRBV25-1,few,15,CASSASDVEYYEQYF,TGTGCCAGCAGTGCTTCCGACGTTGAATACTACGAGCAGTACTTC
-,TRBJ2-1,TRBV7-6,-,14,CASSLGQLGNEQFF,TGTGCCAGCAGCTTAGGTCAGCTGGGCAATGAGCAGTTCTTC
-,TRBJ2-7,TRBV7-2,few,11,CATWGINEQYF,TGTGCCACCTGGGGGATAAACGAGCAGTACTTC
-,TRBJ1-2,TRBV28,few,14,CASSLLARDYGYTF,TGTGCCAGCAGTTTATTAGCACGGGACTATGGCTACACCTTC
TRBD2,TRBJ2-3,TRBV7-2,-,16,CASSLAPAGGKDTQYF,TGTGCCAGCAGCTTAGCCCCAGCGGGGGGTAAAGATACGCAGTATTTT
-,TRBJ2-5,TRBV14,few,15,CASSQDQGPKRTQYF,TGTGCCAGCAGCCAAGATCAAGGGCCCAAAAGGACCCAGTACTTC
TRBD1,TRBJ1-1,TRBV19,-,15,CASSIRDSLNTEAFF,TGTGCCAGTAGTATACGGGACAGTCTGAACACTGAAGCTTTCTTT
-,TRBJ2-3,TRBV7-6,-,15,CASSLGTGSTDTQYF,TGTGCCAGCAGCTTAGGGACGGGGAGCACAGATACGCAGTATTTT
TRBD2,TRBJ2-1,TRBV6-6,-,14,CASSSTGGSNEQFF,TGTGCCAGCAGTTCAACGGGAGGATCCAATGAGCAGTTCTTC